Each of the 20 T cell receptor beta chains below was sequenced from the same sample in a study of T cell responses to AZD1222 COVID-19 vaccine. Only in-frame clones appear in the TCRdb table, and some are missing; sequencing was by immunoSEQ multiplex PCR. The sample shows some 170,000 clones, 90% of them seen only once. The source was peripheral blood, collected 28 days after the second dose of the MenACWY control vaccine. The receptors originated from an adult who received the MenACWY meningococcal vaccine as a control.

In its sample, this clone was seen a few times. The rearrangement uses TRBV6-4 and TRBJ1-5; no definite D call. Looked up from germline, CDR1 is MRHNA and CDR2 is SNTAGT. V was clipped by 4 bases and J by 7 bases, with 11 bases between them. CDR3 length equals 13 residues. Here the CDR3 DNA reads TGTGCCAGCAGTGTGAGGATAGGACAGCCCCAGCATTTT. This sequence encodes CASSVRIGQPQHF.

Written as DNA, the CDR3 is TGTGCCAGCAGTTTAAACGCGAACACCGGGGAGCTGTTTTTT. Protein product: CASSLNANTGELFF. The chain employs TRBV27 and TRBJ2-2; D not resolved. Between the trimmed V and J ends, which lost 2 bases and 0 bases, there was a span of 4 bases. This CDR3 comprises 14 residues. Germline V gene sequence: CDR1 MNHEY, CDR2 SMNVEV (reference sequence).

The chain carries TRBV29-1 and TRBJ2-7; D not resolved. CDR1 is SQVTM, CDR2 ANQGSEA, per germline. The CDR3 extends over 13 amino acids. The V gene lost 4 bases and the J gene lost 0 bases, with 10 bases spanning the gap. The CDR3 here is CSVVLHSSYEQYF. The DNA of the CDR3 is TGCAGCGTTGTGCTTCACAGCTCCTACGAGCAGTACTTC.

The rearrangement uses TRBV18 and TRBJ2-1; the match to TRBD2 covers 7 bases. This CDR3 contains 15 residues. V shed 2 bases, J shed 5 bases, and the junction held 6 bases outside the gene matches. Per the germline V gene, CDR1 is KGHSH and CDR2 is LQKENI. The CDR3 DNA follows: TGTGCCAGCTCACCAACGGGGGGAAGGGACAATGAGCAGTTCTTC. It is translated as CASSPTGGRDNEQFF.

The CDR3 reads CAGRQGVEKLFF. As DNA, the CDR3 is TGTGCCGGACGACAGGGCGTTGAAAAACTGTTTTTT. The chain links TRBV30 to TRBJ1-4; 7 bases map to TRBD1. Germline V gives CDR1 GTSNPN, CDR2 SVGIG (reference sequence). Trimming at V came to 8 bases and at J to 7 bases, leaving 7 bases not matched to a gene. There are 12 residues in the CDR3.

This clone was seen only once. The V call is TRBV29-1, the J call TRBJ1-1; 8 bases align to TRBD1. This CDR3 contains 13 residues. Germline CDR1 SQVTM, CDR2 ANQGSEA. V dropped 5 bases and J dropped 8; count of bases not matched to a gene: 10. CDR3 sequence reads: CSVTHWTGREAFF. For the CDR3, the DNA is TGCAGCGTTACCCACTGGACAGGGAGAGAAGCTTTCTTT.

The V call is TRBV19, the J call TRBJ1-2; D call uncertain. V was trimmed by 1 base and J by 0 bases, leaving 15 bases between them. Per the germline V gene, CDR1 is LNHDA and CDR2 is SQIVND (reference sequence). The CDR3 totals 17 residues. CDR3 nucleotide sequence: TGTGCCAGTAGTATAGTTTTCGACCGCCGAGCTAACTATGGCTACACCTTC. This sequence encodes CASSIVFDRRANYGYTF. The whole variable domain, remainder taken from reference TRBV19 and TRBJ1-2, is DGGITQSPKYLFRKEGQNVTLSCEQNLNHDAMYWYRQDPGQGLRLIYYSQIVNDFQKGDIAEGYSVSREKKESFPLTVTSAQKNPTAFYLCASSIVFDRRANYGYTFGSGTRLTVV.

The chain is built from TRBV30 and TRBJ2-3; D might be TRBD1 (6 bases). Germline V gene data show CDR1 as GTSNPN and CDR2 as SVGIG (reference sequence). CDR3 length: 13 residues. V was pared by 1 base and J by 4 bases, with 9 bases between. CDR3 protein: CAWSDRASDTQYF. The DNA of the CDR3 is TGTGCCTGGAGTGACAGGGCTTCAGATACGCAGTATTTT. The full variable domain, completed using reference TRBV30 and TRBJ2-3, is SQTIHQWPATLVQPVGSPLSLECTVEGTSNPNLYWYRQAAGRGLQLLFYSVGIGQISSEVPQNLSASRPQDRQFILSSKKLLLSDSGFYLCAWSDRASDTQYFGPGTRLTVL.

J is TRBJ2-7 and V is TRBV5-1, with a weak D call TRBD2 (6 bases). The CDR3 consists of 15 residues. Per germline, CDR1 SGHRS and CDR2 YFSETQ. Trimming removed 4 bases at V and 0 bases at J, with 14 bases between. DNA for the CDR3: TGCGCCAGCAGCGGGGGACGGGAGACCTCCTACGAGCAGTACTTC. As protein: CASSGGRETSYEQYF.

By share, this clone counts as medium-sized (0.01 to 0.1%). The chain combines TRBV15 with TRBJ2-7, with unresolved D. CDR1 and CDR2 (germline): LNHNV, YYDKDF (reference sequence). The CDR3 covers 14 residues. Deletions cut 1 base from V and 1 base from J, with 8 bases between. The CDR3 DNA sequence: TGTGCCACCAGCAGAGTCGGTGGTTCCTACGAGCAGTACTTC. As protein: CATSRVGGSYEQYF. Based on the CDR3 plus reference TRBV15 and TRBJ2-7, the full variable domain is DAMVIQNPRYQVTQFGKPVTLSCSQTLNHNVMYWYQQKSSQAPKLLFHYYDKDFNNEADTPDNFQSRRPNTSFCFLDIRSPGLGDTAMYLCATSRVGGSYEQYFGPGTRLTVT.

This chain uses TRBV7-3 with TRBJ2-3; 12 bases align to TRBD2. CDR1 and CDR2 (germline): SGHTA, FQGTGA. V lost 8 bases to trimming and J lost 2 bases; unmatched junction nucleotides: 5. This CDR3 spans 15 amino acids. The DNA of the CDR3 is TGTGCCAGCGGGTGGACTAGCGGGAACACAGATACGCAGTATTTT. It specifies CASGWTSGNTDTQYF.

The chain is built from TRBV29-1 and TRBJ2-7; D is ambiguous. CDR1 and CDR2 (germline): SQVTM, ANQGSEA. The CDR3 runs 13 residues. Trimming pared 7 bases from V and 6 bases from J, leaving 19 bases between. The CDR3 coding sequence is TGCAGCGCCACCGCCGACCCTCCCGGCGAGCAGTACTTC. Translating it yields CSATADPPGEQYF.

The chain uses TRBV19 and TRBJ1-5; 7 bases are a match to TRBD1. With 3 bases clipped from V and 1 base from J, the junction kept 6 bases outside the gene matches. This CDR3 is built from 16 residues. Germline loops: CDR1 LNHDA, CDR2 SQIVND (reference sequence). DNA of the CDR3: TGTGCCAGTAGTATTGAGGGGGCGAGGAGCAATCAGCCCCAGCATTTT. Amino acid sequence: CASSIEGARSNQPQHF.

This chain joins TRBV7-9 and TRBJ2-5; D remains ambiguous. Trimming stripped 4 bases from V and 0 bases from J, with 9 bases between. CDR3 length: 14 amino acids. Germline lookup yields CDR1 SEHNR and CDR2 FQNEAQ (reference sequence). CDR3 sequence: CASSSIEHQETQYF. Written as DNA, the CDR3 is TGTGCCAGCAGCTCCATCGAACACCAAGAGACCCAGTACTTC.

This clone appeared once. CDR3: CASTPGGSVVYEQYF. CDR3 sequence (DNA): TGTGCCAGTACCCCCGGGGGCTCGGTGGTCTACGAGCAGTACTTC. The chain couples TRBV19 to TRBJ2-7, with D perhaps assigned TRBD1 or TRBD2 (6 bases each). V was clipped by 7 bases and J by 3 bases, with 19 bases between them. Germline CDR1 is LNHDA and CDR2 is SQIVND (reference sequence). CDR3 length: 15 residues. The full variable domain, rest sourced from reference TRBV19 and TRBJ2-7, is DGGITQSPKYLFRKEGQNVTLSCEQNLNHDAMYWYRQDPGQGLRLIYYSQIVNDFQKGDIAEGYSVSREKKESFPLTVTSAQKNPTAFYLCASTPGGSVVYEQYFGPGTRLTVT.

The genes are TRBV29-1 and TRBJ2-1, with D perhaps assigned TRBD1 or TRBD2 (7 bases each). The germline gives CDR1 SQVTM, CDR2 ANQGSEA. The CDR3 consists of 15 residues. The V and J ends lost 8 bases and 2 bases respectively, with 19 bases between them. CDR3 sequence reads: CSIQGGEVPYNEQFF. The DNA of the CDR3 is TGCAGCATCCAGGGGGGGGAAGTTCCCTACAATGAGCAGTTCTTC.

This clone was detected only once. The chain links TRBV24-1 to TRBJ1-1, with 9 bases matching TRBD1. CDR3 length: 15 residues. Germline-derived CDR1 and CDR2 are KGHDR and SFDVKD. V shed 7 bases, J shed 0 bases, and the junction held 5 bases outside the gene matches. The CDR3 sequence: CATSWGQGVNTEAFF. The CDR3 region has the DNA TGTGCCACCAGCTGGGGACAGGGCGTGAACACTGAAGCTTTCTTT.

The genes are TRBV27 and TRBJ1-4; no definite D call. The CDR3 is made up of 11 amino acids. Germline V gene lookup returns CDR1 MNHEY and CDR2 SMNVEV (reference sequence). The V end lost 5 bases, the J end lost 7 bases, and 5 bases lay between the germline ends. The CDR3 region is CASSGSEKLFF. Written as DNA, the CDR3 is TGTGCCAGCAGTGGGAGTGAAAAACTGTTTTTT.

This clone is a singleton in its sample. The V and J genes are TRBV6-1 and TRBJ2-4, with 10 nucleotides matching TRBD1. The CDR3 is 16 amino acids. Germline V CDR1 and CDR2: MNHNS, SASEGT. The V segment lost 3 bases and the J segment 0 bases; nucleotides outside the gene matches: 2. CDR3 loop: CASSDRDRGAKNIQYF. CDR3 sequence (DNA): TGTGCCAGCAGTGATCGGGACAGGGGAGCCAAAAACATTCAGTACTTC.

This chain uses TRBV15 with TRBJ1-2; D is undetermined. V lost 3 bases, J lost 6 bases, and 17 bases lay in between. Germline-derived CDR1 and CDR2 are LNHNV and YYDKDF (reference sequence). This CDR3 comprises 15 residues. DNA of the CDR3: TGTGCCACCAGCAGTGGAGCAACCACCTTACATGGCTACACCTTC. Encoded protein: CATSSGATTLHGYTF.